This T cell receptor beta chain was captured in a study of identical twins. The germline V gene encodes CDR1 SGHTA and CDR2 FQGNSA. CDR3 size: 15 residues. Trimming removed 5 bases at V and 2 bases at J, with 16 bases between. Using its own MiXCR run on the 5' RACE reads, TCRdb lists one record per CDR3 protein. The table has a few hundred thousand distinct CDR3 sequences, 7.5% to 10% seen once; the top ten hold around 3%. The table lists this clonotype with a few counts. What it recognizes is unknown. Study-wide findings and caveats: The study reached conclusions through statistical analysis that was cross-sectional, not following the same donors.

These data were also filed under a second study, of yellow fever vaccine responses in identical twins. This second study notes: Twins reportedly showed a vaccine T cell response that seemed partly convergent and partly personalized.

The chain has TRBV7-2 and TRBJ2-7, with D perhaps TRBD1 (6 bases). This clonotype originated in a woman younger than 30 in good health. The specimen sequenced was PBMCs. Written as DNA, the CDR3 is TGTGCCAGCAGCCTAAAGACAGGCAAAGCCTACGAGCAGTACTTC. Residues: CASSLKTGKAYEQYF.